This T cell receptor beta chain was captured in a study of Ad26.COV2.S vaccination and SARS-CoV-2 variants. Study overall: Donor allocation was to the COV1001 Ad26.COV2.S trial arm. General study findings and limits: Vaccine and placebo groups showed comparable non-spike TCR breadth.

Indicated treatment: over 15 received Ad26.COV2.S at low or high dose, single or two shots; five or six received placebo; per-sample allocation not given. Collection of samples fell on day 63 after the first vaccine or placebo injection. This table comes from immunoSEQ multiplex PCR, and its TCRdb copy is limited to in-frame clones, with some not included. The sample lists some 300,000 clones; 85% were seen once. In the case of this clone: Its specificity is unknown.

V was trimmed by 3 bases and J by 0 bases, leaving 10 bases between them. The CDR3 has 16 amino acids. Germline loops: CDR1 SGHNT, CDR2 YYREEE (reference sequence). Here the sequenced sample was peripheral blood, taken in a trial of Ad26.COV2.S vaccine versus placebo. This chain links TRBV5-4 with TRBJ2-6; D gene ambiguous. This receptor was identified in a person between 18 and 59 years old who received the Ad26.COV2.S COVID-19 vaccine or a placebo. CDR3 DNA sequence: TGTGCCAGCAGCTCCGGACCGAACTCTGGGGCCAACGTCCTGACTTTC. Amino acid sequence: CASSSGPNSGANVLTF. The full variable domain, completed using reference TRBV5-4 and TRBJ2-6, is ETGVTQSPTHLIKTRGQQVTLRCSSQSGHNTVSWYQQALGQGPQFIFQYYREEENGRGNFPPRFSGLQFPNYSSELNVNALELDDSALYLCASSSGPNSGANVLTFGAGSRLTVL.